This passage covers 15 T cell receptor beta chains from one sample sequenced in a study of T cells in localized non-small cell lung cancer. The table came from immunoSEQ multiplex PCR; TCRdb's copy has only in-frame clones and leaves some out. The sample holds some 41,000 clones, 90% to 95% seen once. This sample comprised PBMCs, obtained before any cancer treatment. These receptors all come from a woman aged 40 to 75 with stage II lung adenocarcinoma.

This sequence joins TRBV28 and TRBJ1-1; D not resolved. The V end lost 2 bases, the J end lost 1 base, and 8 bases lay between the germline ends. The CDR3 is 14 amino acids. Per the germline V gene, CDR1 is MDHEN and CDR2 is SYDVKM. The CDR3 sequence: CASSLGWGNTEAFF. The CDR3 DNA is TGTGCCAGCAGTTTAGGGTGGGGGAACACTGAAGCTTTCTTT.

CDR3 nucleotides: TGTGCCAGCAGTGAAGCTGGGCGGGGGCAAGGGACTGAAGCTTTCTTT. Protein sequence: CASSEAGRGQGTEAFF. The chain joins TRBV2 to TRBJ1-1; D might be TRBD1 (6 bases). V was clipped by 0 bases and J by 5 bases, with 16 bases between them. Germline loops: CDR1 SNHLY, CDR2 FYNNEI. The CDR3 extends over 16 amino acids. The variable domain in full, completed from reference TRBV2 and TRBJ1-1, reads EPEVTQTPSHQVTQMGQEVILRCVPISNHLYFYWYRQILGQKVEFLVSFYNNEISEKSEIFDDQFSVERPDGSNFTLKIRSTKLEDSAMYFCASSEAGRGQGTEAFFGQGTRLTVV.

The rearrangement uses TRBV5-4 and TRBJ2-7, with D unclear. V lost 0 bases and J lost 2, with 9 bases in between. CDR3 length equals 14 residues. The germline CDR1 and CDR2 sequences are SGHNT and YYREEE (reference sequence). CDR3 protein: CASSLDRGPYEQYF. The CDR3 DNA follows: TGTGCCAGCAGCTTGGACCGAGGTCCCTACGAGCAGTACTTC.

The V and J genes are TRBV6-6 and TRBJ2-7; the D gene is possibly TRBD1 (5 bases). From germline, CDR1 is MNHNY and CDR2 SVGAGI (reference sequence). This CDR3 has 15 residues. The V gene lost 2 bases and the J gene lost 2 bases, with 13 bases spanning the gap. CDR3 protein: CASSYRAGSTYEQYF. CDR3 sequence (DNA): TGTGCCAGCAGTTACCGGGCAGGGTCTACCTACGAGCAGTACTTC.

This clone was found once. This chain joins TRBV28 and TRBJ2-7, with a tentative D call TRBD2 (6 bases). Trimming shortened V by 6 bases and J by 4 bases, and 13 bases separated the two germline ends. CDR3 length: 13 amino acids. CDR1 is MDHEN, CDR2 SYDVKM, per germline. CDR3 protein: CASSLGTQYEQYF. For the CDR3, the DNA is TGTGCCAGCAGCCTCGGGACTCAATACGAGCAGTACTTC.

V is TRBV15 and J is TRBJ2-7, with 7 bases matching TRBD1. J gave up 6 bases and V 4 bases, and 12 bases lay outside the gene matches. This CDR3 spans 15 amino acids. Looked up from germline, CDR1 is LNHNV and CDR2 is YYDKDF (reference sequence). The CDR3 is CATSKLTGTATEQYF. As DNA, the CDR3 is TGTGCCACCAGCAAGCTGACCGGGACAGCCACCGAGCAGTACTTC.

This chain links TRBV6-1 with TRBJ2-7; D unresolved. Trimming stripped 7 bases from V and 0 bases from J, with 13 bases between. The germline V gene has CDR1 MNHNS and CDR2 SASEGT. This CDR3 has 14 residues. CDR3 in DNA: TGTGCCAGCACGGACCCATTCCCCTCCTACGAGCAGTACTTC. Its protein product is CASTDPFPSYEQYF.

The V gene is TRBV21-1, the J gene TRBJ2-7. TRBV21-1 is a known pseudogene. CDR3 length equals 15 residues. The CDR3 bases are TGTGCCAGCAGCAAAGCGGGTGAAGACTCCTACGAGCAGTACTTC. This encodes CASSKAGEDSYEQYF.

The gene calls are TRBV5-4 and TRBJ1-1, with TRBD1 identical over 8 bases. This CDR3 is built from 13 residues. The V gene end was trimmed by 0 bases and the J gene end by 7 bases; junction bases not matched to a gene: 2. Per the germline V gene, CDR1 is SGHNT and CDR2 is YYREEE (reference sequence). The CDR3 nucleotides are TGTGCCAGCAGCTTGGGAGGACAGGGTGAAGCTTTCTTT. This codes for CASSLGGQGEAFF.

This clone was counted a single time. This chain connects TRBV5-1 to TRBJ2-7; D remains unclear. V lost 0 bases and J 3 bases, leaving 4 bases between the germline ends. Germline CDR1 is SGHRS and CDR2 is YFSETQ. This CDR3 contains 12 residues. CDR3 sequence: CASSLADYEQYF. The CDR3 coding sequence is TGCGCCAGCAGCTTGGCAGACTACGAGCAGTACTTC.

This clone appeared a few times. The chain uses TRBV6-1 and TRBJ2-5; D ambiguous. Per the germline V gene, CDR1 is MNHNS and CDR2 is SASEGT. CDR3 length equals 15 residues. The V and J ends lost 9 bases and 1 base respectively, with 18 bases between them. CDR3 protein: CASCSAWTPQETQYF. The CDR3 nucleotides read TGTGCCAGTTGCTCCGCCTGGACCCCCCAAGAGACCCAGTACTTC.

The sample holds a few counts of this clone. The rearrangement joins TRBV21-1 to TRBJ1-1; the table's D call, TRBD1, was not checked against the DNA. TRBV21-1 constitutes a pseudogene. This CDR3 is built from 14 residues. This chain's CDR3 is CASSKEGDRAEAFF. CDR3 coding DNA: TGTGCCAGCAGCAAAGAGGGGGACAGGGCTGAAGCTTTCTTT.

The chain recombines TRBV11-3 with TRBJ2-3; D gene unclear. The CDR3 totals 15 residues. V lost 7 bases and J 6 bases, leaving 20 bases between the germline ends. The V gene's germline CDR1 is SGHNT and CDR2 YENEEA. CDR3: CASNLPTPHKDTQYF. The CDR3, as DNA: TGTGCCAGCAACCTTCCGACTCCTCACAAGGATACGCAGTATTTT.

This clone was seen once. This chain uses TRBV9 with TRBJ1-3, with a possible D match to TRBD1 (6 bases). V dropped 1 base and J dropped 2 bases, with 16 bases sitting between them. Germline lookup yields CDR1 SGDLS and CDR2 YYNGEE. The CDR3 is made up of 17 amino acids. The CDR3: CASSVSPWTAPGNTIYF. For the CDR3, the DNA is TGTGCCAGCAGCGTATCCCCCTGGACAGCACCTGGAAACACCATATATTTT.

The rearrangement joins TRBV9 to TRBJ2-3; TRBD2 matches 7 bases. This CDR3 has 14 amino acids. Germline lookup yields CDR1 SGDLS and CDR2 YYNGEE. J gave up 5 bases and V 0 bases, and 3 bases lay outside the gene matches. This chain's CDR3 is CASSVGTSQDTQYF. The CDR3 nucleotides read TGTGCCAGCAGCGTAGGGACTAGTCAAGATACGCAGTATTTT.